A selection of T cell receptor beta chains follows, all from one sample in a study of shared clonotypes between healthy human individuals. Libraries were prepared by immunoSEQ multiplex PCR; TCRdb keeps only in-frame clonotypes and omits some of them. The table lists approximately 2.5 million clones, around nine tenths of them singletons. The material sequenced was naive CD4+ T cells sorted from blood. These receptors originate from a man in his late teens or twenties in good health. CDR3s include the opening cysteine and the closing phenylalanine or tryptophan. The D gene is left open where the match is weak. Clone size, where shown, is once, few, many, or a class for clones that have expanded.

clone size: .
D gene: TRBD2
J gene: TRBJ2-4
V gene: TRBV6-4
CDR3 DNA: TGTGCCAGCAGTGTAAATTTGGCTAGCGGGGCCCTAGCCAAAAACATTCAGTACTTC
CDR3 protein: CASSVNLASGALAKNIQYF

clone size: .
D gene: .
J gene: TRBJ2-2
V gene: TRBV11-2
CDR3 DNA: TGTGCCAGCAGCTTAGGGCTAGCAGCCGGGGAGCTGTTTTTT
CDR3 protein: CASSLGLAAGELFF

clone size: .
D gene: .
J gene: TRBJ2-2
V gene: TRBV18
CDR3 DNA: TGTGCCAGCTCAACTACGGGCTCACAGGGGAACACCGGGGAGCTGTTTTTT
CDR3 protein: CASSTTGSQGNTGELFF

clone size: few
D gene: .
J gene: TRBJ1-6
V gene: TRBV7-9
CDR3 DNA: TGTGCCAGCAGCCGCCGGGACACTAATTCACCCCTCCACTTT
CDR3 protein: CASSRRDTNSPLHF

clone size: .
D gene: .
J gene: TRBJ1-1
V gene: TRBV18
CDR3 DNA: TGTGCCAGCTCACCACCCTCTGGGGGGGTGAGGACTGAAGCTTTCTTT
CDR3 protein: CASSPPSGGVRTEAFF

clone size: .
D gene: .
J gene: TRBJ2-1
V gene: TRBV7-2
CDR3 DNA: TGTGCCAGCAGCTTCGACTTAAGCTCCTACAATGAGCAGTTCTTC
CDR3 protein: CASSFDLSSYNEQFF

clone size: .
D gene: TRBD1
J gene: TRBJ1-5
V gene: TRBV7-2
CDR3 DNA: TGTGCCAGCAGCTTAGTCGGGACAGCAAATCAGCCCCAGCATTTT
CDR3 protein: CASSLVGTANQPQHF

clone size: few
D gene: .
J gene: TRBJ1-5
V gene: TRBV28
CDR3 DNA: TGTGCCAGCAGTCTCAAATATCAGCCCCAGCATTTT
CDR3 protein: CASSLKYQPQHF

clone size: once
D gene: TRBD2
J gene: TRBJ2-3
V gene: TRBV19
CDR3 DNA: TGTGCCAGTAGTATAGGCGGGGGGGCCGCAGATACGCAGTATTTT
CDR3 protein: CASSIGGGAADTQYF

clone size: .
D gene: TRBD2
J gene: TRBJ2-3
V gene: TRBV6-6
CDR3 DNA: TGTGCCAGCAGTTACCGTCTAGCGGGCACAGATACGCAGTATTTT
CDR3 protein: CASSYRLAGTDTQYF

clone size: once
D gene: .
J gene: TRBJ1-5
V gene: TRBV10-3
CDR3 DNA: TGTGCCATCAGCCCCGGGACAAACCATCAGCCCCAGCATTTT
CDR3 protein: CAISPGTNHQPQHF

clone size: .
D gene: .
J gene: TRBJ2-7
V gene: TRBV7-2
CDR3 DNA: TGTGCCAGCAGCTTAGGACCCGAGCAGTACTTC
CDR3 protein: CASSLGPEQYF

clone size: .
D gene: .
J gene: TRBJ1-2
V gene: TRBV27
CDR3 DNA: TGTGCCAGCAGTTTATCGAGGATACACACCTATGGCTACACCTTC
CDR3 protein: CASSLSRIHTYGYTF

clone size: .
D gene: TRBD1
J gene: TRBJ2-7
V gene: TRBV4-1
CDR3 DNA: TGCGCCAGCAGCCAAGCGGGGGCAAAGACAGGGGACTCCTACGAGCAGTACTTC
CDR3 protein: CASSQAGAKTGDSYEQYF

clone size: .
D gene: TRBD1
J gene: TRBJ2-3
V gene: TRBV11-2
CDR3 DNA: TGTGCCAGCAGCTCGACAGGGGGCCAGACAGATACGCAGTATTTT
CDR3 protein: CASSSTGGQTDTQYF

clone size: .
D gene: .
J gene: TRBJ1-6
V gene: TRBV9
CDR3 DNA: TGTGCCAGCAGCCCACAGCCCCTACACTGGACGGACCCCGGAGCACCCCTCCACTTT
CDR3 protein: CASSPQPLHWTDPGAPLHF

clone size: .
D gene: .
J gene: TRBJ2-3
V gene: TRBV30
CDR3 DNA: TGTGCCTGGATTAGGGGATGGACCAGCGGAGCTAGCACAGATACGCAGTATTTT
CDR3 protein: CAWIRGWTSGASTDTQYF

clone size: .
D gene: .
J gene: TRBJ1-4
V gene: TRBV7-9
CDR3 DNA: TGTGCCATCGGAAGGGGTTTGACTAATGAAAAACTGTTTTTT
CDR3 protein: CAIGRGLTNEKLFF

clone size: few
D gene: .
J gene: TRBJ1-6
V gene: TRBV27
CDR3 DNA: TGTGCCAGCAGCGGAAGGGCAGTGGGGAATTCACCCCTCCACTTT
CDR3 protein: CASSGRAVGNSPLHF

clone size: .
D gene: TRBD2
J gene: TRBJ2-5
V gene: TRBV2
CDR3 DNA: TGTGCCAGCGGGATAGCGGGACAAGAGACCCAGTACTTC
CDR3 protein: CASGIAGQETQYF

clone size: .
D gene: .
J gene: TRBJ1-1
V gene: TRBV2
CDR3 DNA: TGTGCCAGCGAGGTGAAAGACACTGAAGCTTTCTTT
CDR3 protein: CASEVKDTEAFF

clone size: .
D gene: .
J gene: TRBJ1-2
V gene: TRBV13
CDR3 DNA: TGTGCCAGCAGCAACATTGCGGGGCGAAGTGACTACACCTTC
CDR3 protein: CASSNIAGRSDYTF

clone size: once
D gene: .
J gene: TRBJ2-2
V gene: TRBV6-4
CDR3 DNA: TGTGCCAGCCAGCAACAGGCGAACACCGGGGAGCTGTTTTTT
CDR3 protein: CASQQQANTGELFF

clone size: .
D gene: TRBD1
J gene: TRBJ2-5
V gene: TRBV19
CDR3 DNA: TGTGCCAGTAGGCCGGGACAGGGGGTTACGGAGACCCAGTACTTC
CDR3 protein: CASRPGQGVTETQYF

clone size: .
D gene: TRBD1
J gene: TRBJ2-5
V gene: TRBV15
CDR3 DNA: TGTGCCACCAGCAGAGATAGACAGGGCTGGGAGACCCAGTACTTC
CDR3 protein: CATSRDRQGWETQYF

clone size: once
D gene: .
J gene: TRBJ2-5
V gene: TRBV29-1
CDR3 DNA: TGCAGCGTTGAAGAAGGCCGTCAAGAGACCCAGTACTTC
CDR3 protein: CSVEEGRQETQYF

clone size: once
D gene: TRBD1
J gene: TRBJ1-4
V gene: TRBV7-9
CDR3 DNA: TGTGCCAGCAGCTCCTACGACAGGGCGGTCGAAAAACTGTTTTTT
CDR3 protein: CASSSYDRAVEKLFF

clone size: .
D gene: .
J gene: TRBJ2-7
V gene: TRBV28
CDR3 DNA: TGTGCCAGCAGTTTGGATTACAGGGCGCCCTACGAGCAGTACTTC
CDR3 protein: CASSLDYRAPYEQYF

clone size: .
D gene: .
J gene: TRBJ2-7
V gene: TRBV6-6
CDR3 DNA: TGTGCCAGCACCCCCCCGGACATTTCCTACGAGCAGTACTTC
CDR3 protein: CASTPPDISYEQYF

clone size: .
D gene: .
J gene: TRBJ1-2
V gene: TRBV19
CDR3 DNA: TGTGCCAGTAGTATAGACCGGGACGGAGAGTCAGAAGTCTATGGCTACACCTTC
CDR3 protein: CASSIDRDGESEVYGYTF

clone size: .
D gene: .
J gene: TRBJ1-2
V gene: TRBV28
CDR3 DNA: TGTGCCAGCAGTTTAGGCGGGGCGGGTGGCTACACCTTC
CDR3 protein: CASSLGGAGGYTF

clone size: .
D gene: TRBD1
J gene: TRBJ1-3
V gene: TRBV6-5
CDR3 DNA: TGTGCCAGCAGTTACACGGACAGGGGTGGAAACACCATATATTTT
CDR3 protein: CASSYTDRGGNTIYF

clone size: .
D gene: .
J gene: TRBJ1-5
V gene: TRBV19
CDR3 DNA: TGTGCCAGTAGTACCCACACACGCAATCAGCCCCAGCATTTT
CDR3 protein: CASSTHTRNQPQHF

clone size: .
D gene: .
J gene: TRBJ1-4
V gene: TRBV5-1
CDR3 DNA: TGCGCCAGCAGCTTGGCCGGGACCGCTAATGAAAAACTGTTTTTT
CDR3 protein: CASSLAGTANEKLFF

clone size: .
D gene: .
J gene: TRBJ2-3
V gene: TRBV18
CDR3 DNA: TGTGCCAGCTCACCCCCTCGAGATACGCAGTATTTT
CDR3 protein: CASSPPRDTQYF

clone size: .
D gene: .
J gene: TRBJ1-1
V gene: TRBV5-4
CDR3 DNA: TGTGCCAGCAGATTCGCCAATGGGCAGGGCGGTGCCACTGAAGCTTTCTTT
CDR3 protein: CASRFANGQGGATEAFF

clone size: .
D gene: .
J gene: TRBJ2-2
V gene: TRBV5-1
CDR3 DNA: TGCGCCAGCAGCTTGTGGGGAGTCCCCGGGGAGCTGTTTTTT
CDR3 protein: CASSLWGVPGELFF

clone size: .
D gene: .
J gene: TRBJ2-3
V gene: TRBV7-6
CDR3 DNA: TGTGCCAGCAGCTTAGGGGAAATAGATACGCAGTATTTT
CDR3 protein: CASSLGEIDTQYF

clone size: .
D gene: .
J gene: TRBJ1-4
V gene: TRBV6-5
CDR3 DNA: TGTGCCAGCCGAACGTCCGGGAGTGTGAGTGAAAAACTGTTTTTT
CDR3 protein: CASRTSGSVSEKLFF

clone size: few
D gene: .
J gene: TRBJ2-7
V gene: TRBV10-3
CDR3 DNA: TGTGCCACCGGGAGGACAGTCTACGAGCAGTACTTC
CDR3 protein: CATGRTVYEQYF

clone size: .
D gene: TRBD2
J gene: TRBJ2-7
V gene: TRBV27
CDR3 DNA: TGTGCCAGCAGTTCCCGGGGGGGGGCGTACTCCTACGAGCAGTACTTC
CDR3 protein: CASSSRGGAYSYEQYF

clone size: .
D gene: TRBD1
J gene: TRBJ2-3
V gene: TRBV6-1
CDR3 DNA: TGTGCCAGCAGTGATCAGGGACAGGGGTTGGGCTCAGATACGCAGTATTTT
CDR3 protein: CASSDQGQGLGSDTQYF

clone size: .
D gene: .
J gene: TRBJ1-4
V gene: TRBV30
CDR3 DNA: TGTGCCGCGGCAGGGCGCAGCGAAAAACTGTTTTTT
CDR3 protein: CAAAGRSEKLFF

clone size: .
D gene: TRBD2
J gene: TRBJ2-1
V gene: TRBV5-4
CDR3 DNA: TGTGCCAGCAGCTCTAGACTAGCGGGGGACGGTGAGCAGTTCTTC
CDR3 protein: CASSSRLAGDGEQFF

clone size: .
D gene: .
J gene: TRBJ1-5
V gene: TRBV7-2
CDR3 DNA: TGTGCCAGCAGCTTAGCAGGGGGGAGTCAGCCCCAGCATTTT
CDR3 protein: CASSLAGGSQPQHF